This T cell receptor (beta chain) stems from a study of T cells expressing NK-cell markers. The germline CDR1 and CDR2 sequences are SGHDT and YYEEEE. There are 15 residues in the CDR3. TCRdb re-analyzed the 5' RACE reads; it lists each CDR3 protein once, without DNA. The sample's table shows some 300,000 distinct CDR3 sequences. Material: blood T cells: a sorted CD56 or NKG2C T cell subset, CD4+ or CD8+ T cells, or bulk PBMC T cells (not recorded which). V is TRBV5-6 and J is TRBJ2-7; the D call of TRBD2 rests on TCRdb alone, since no DNA is present to check it. The receptor was isolated from a young man in good health. The CDR3 is CASSYWTSGIYEQYF.